Below, 8 T cell receptor beta chains from the same sample are listed, as sequenced in a study of T-cell reconstitution after alpha-beta-depleted transplantation in children. Preparation of the TCRbeta library was carried out with unique molecular identifiers. One entry per CDR3 protein results from TCRdb running MiXCR on the PCR reads. The repertoire holds 500,000 to 650,000 distinct CDR3 sequences, with roughly an eighth as singletons. Sequenced material: PBMCs, mostly from graft donor cells, taken 180 days after TCRalphabeta/CD19-depleted stem cell transplant. The receptor source for this set is a female patient aged 2 to 10 who had a stem cell transplant for aplastic anemia, so the T cells may come from the graft donor.

This chain joins TRBV19 and TRBJ2-2; TRBD2 might be the D (5 bases). This CDR3 comprises 14 residues. Germline loops: CDR1 LNHDA, CDR2 SQIVND (reference sequence). V was trimmed by 6 bases and J by 7 bases, leaving 15 bases between them. For the CDR3, the DNA is TGTGCCAGTAGCCCCTTGAGGGTCATCGGGGAGCTGTTTTTT. This translates into CASSPLRVIGELFF.

The CDR3 loop is CASSLLGSVYEQYF. CDR3 DNA: TGTGCCAGCAGCTTGCTGGGATCCGTCTACGAGCAGTACTTC. The rearrangement joins TRBV7-2 to TRBJ2-7; D call uncertain. Germline assignment: CDR1 SGHTA and CDR2 FQGNSA. Trimming cost V 3 bases and J 3 bases, with 12 bases left between them. The CDR3 sequence is 14 residues long.

The sample holds a few counts of this clonotype. The V and J genes are TRBV20-1 and TRBJ1-1, with D tentatively TRBD1 (5 bases). Trimming cost V 0 bases and J 2 bases, with 13 bases left between them. CDR3 length: 15 amino acids. CDR1 is DFQATT and CDR2 is SNEGSKA in the germline V gene (reference sequence). In DNA form, the CDR3 reads TGCAGTGCTAGAGAGGGGACGGGGATCAACACTGAAGCTTTCTTT. Amino acids: CSAREGTGINTEAFF.

Only a few counts were recorded for this clonotype. The chain has TRBV29-1 and TRBJ2-5, with D hard to call. V lost 7 bases and J lost 4, with 13 bases in between. The CDR3 totals 12 residues. Germline CDR1 and CDR2: SQVTM and ANQGSEA. This CDR3 reads CSAVKTGETQYF. As DNA, the CDR3 is TGCAGCGCCGTTAAAACGGGAGAGACCCAGTACTTC.

This clonotype occurred a few times. The V call is TRBV4-3, the J call TRBJ2-3; 8 nucleotides align to TRBD2. The V segment lost 0 bases and the J segment 2 bases; nucleotides outside the gene matches: 13. The CDR3 covers 19 residues. Germline lookup yields CDR1 LGHNA and CDR2 YSLEER. The CDR3 DNA reads TGCGCCAGCAGCCAAGATTCTAGCCTAGCGGGTCTCAACACAGATACGCAGTATTTT. It encodes CASSQDSSLAGLNTDTQYF.

This clonotype was recorded a few times. The J gene is TRBJ2-7, the V gene TRBV9; 7 bases align to TRBD2. CDR1 SGDLS and CDR2 YYNGEE come from the germline V gene. This CDR3 comprises 16 residues. Losses at the gene ends were 4 bases for V and 4 bases for J; bases not matched to a gene: 14. The CDR3 spells CASSTITGGHGYEQYF. In DNA, the CDR3 is TGTGCCAGCAGCACCATCACGGGAGGACACGGGTACGAGCAGTACTTC. The full variable domain, its missing parts supplied by reference TRBV9 and TRBJ2-7, is DSGVTQTPKHLITATGQRVTLRCSPRSGDLSVYWYQQSLDQGLQFLIQYYNGEERAKGNILERFSAQQFPDLHSELNLSSLELGDSALYFCASSTITGGHGYEQYFGPGTRLTVT.

This clonotype was seen at least ten times. The chain has TRBV12-3 or TRBV12-4 and TRBJ2-7; D tentatively reads TRBD1 or TRBD2 (5 bases each). The CDR3 has 15 residues. Deletions cut 7 bases from V and 4 bases from J, with 20 bases between. CDR3: CASTPRTSWEYEQYF. The CDR3 nucleotides read TGTGCCAGCACCCCGAGGACATCTTGGGAGTACGAGCAGTACTTC.

In this sample, this clonotype turned up a few times. The chain employs TRBV12-5 and TRBJ1-5; tentative D call: TRBD1 (5 bases). Germline-derived CDR1 and CDR2 are LGHNT and FRNRAP. This CDR3 contains 16 residues. V shed 3 bases and J shed 4 bases, with 16 bases lying between them. CDR3 in DNA: TGTGCTAGTGGTTTCATCGGGGCGAAGGGAAATCAGCCCCAGCATTTT. This sequence encodes CASGFIGAKGNQPQHF.